Listed below are T cell receptor beta chains from one sample, sequenced in a study of OX40 agonist ivuxolimab in advanced cancers. Some clones are missing from TCRdb's copy, which holds only in-frame ones; the method was immunoSEQ multiplex PCR. The table has about 42,000 clones, 70% to 85% seen once; the top ten hold more than 20%. The sample here was CD4+ or CD8+ T cells sorted from blood, taken in a trial of the OX40 agonist ivuxolimab. These receptors all stem from an adult with an advanced solid tumor such as melanoma, head and neck, liver or kidney cancer. CDR3s include the opening cysteine and the closing phenylalanine or tryptophan. The D gene is left open where the match is weak. The size entry is marked missing in some rows and otherwise reads once, few, many or a size class.

TGTGCCAGCAGTTTAGACGGGCCCTATCAGCCCCAGCATTTT	CASSLDGPYQPQHF	TRBJ1-5	-	few	14	TRBV27
TGCGCCAGCAGCCCGCAGCCGAACACTGAAGCTTTCTTT	CASSPQPNTEAFF	TRBJ1-1	-	-	13	TRBV4-1
TGTGCCAGCAGCTTAGTTGGCACGGACAATCAGCCCCAGCATTTT	CASSLVGTDNQPQHF	TRBJ1-5	-	-	15	TRBV7-2
TGTGCCAGCAGTTACCGGACAGGGCCCACAGATACGCAGTATTTT	CASSYRTGPTDTQYF	TRBJ2-3	TRBD1	once	15	TRBV6-5
TGTGCCAGCAGCTTAGCCGCGGGACGGGGGGTCCAAGAGACCCAGTACTTC	CASSLAAGRGVQETQYF	TRBJ2-5	TRBD2	-	17	TRBV7-6
TGTGCCAGCAGCGCTTTCGGGGAGGGCTACACCTTC	CASSAFGEGYTF	TRBJ1-2	-	-	12	TRBV9
TGTGCCAGCAGTTACTCTGGTACACGAGGGGTCTATGGCTACACCTTC	CASSYSGTRGVYGYTF	TRBJ1-2	-	few	16	TRBV6-5
TGTGCCAGCAGCTTCTCGGGGGCTACAGATACGCAGTATTTT	CASSFSGATDTQYF	TRBJ2-3	-	-	14	TRBV7-2
TGTGCCAGCAGCTTTGGGACGTACGAAGCTTTCTTT	CASSFGTYEAFF	TRBJ1-1	-	-	12	TRBV7-9
TGTGCCATCAGTGAGTCCGTAACGTTCGAGCAGTACTTC	CAISESVTFEQYF	TRBJ2-7	-	once	13	TRBV10-3
TGTGCCAGCAGCCTTGCGTGGGGCGGGGAGCTGTTTTTT	CASSLAWGGELFF	TRBJ2-2	-	-	13	TRBV11-2
TGTGCCAGCTCACCGACAAGTTGGGAGAACACCATATATTTT	CASSPTSWENTIYF	TRBJ1-3	-	-	14	TRBV18
TGTGCCAGCAGTTACTTGGGGGATCAGCCCCAGCATTTT	CASSYLGDQPQHF	TRBJ1-5	-	-	13	TRBV6-5
TGTGCCAGCAGCCAATATACGCTTAGCACAGATACGCAGTATTTT	CASSQYTLSTDTQYF	TRBJ2-3	-	-	15	TRBV14
TGCGCCAGCAGCCAAGATCCCGCGACAGGGGTGGCTGAAGCTTTCTTT	CASSQDPATGVAEAFF	TRBJ1-1	TRBD1	-	16	TRBV4-3
TGTGCCAGCGGCCCCCGGGTAGCGGACTTAGCCAAAAACATTCAGTACTTC	CASGPRVADLAKNIQYF	TRBJ2-4	-	-	17	TRBV13